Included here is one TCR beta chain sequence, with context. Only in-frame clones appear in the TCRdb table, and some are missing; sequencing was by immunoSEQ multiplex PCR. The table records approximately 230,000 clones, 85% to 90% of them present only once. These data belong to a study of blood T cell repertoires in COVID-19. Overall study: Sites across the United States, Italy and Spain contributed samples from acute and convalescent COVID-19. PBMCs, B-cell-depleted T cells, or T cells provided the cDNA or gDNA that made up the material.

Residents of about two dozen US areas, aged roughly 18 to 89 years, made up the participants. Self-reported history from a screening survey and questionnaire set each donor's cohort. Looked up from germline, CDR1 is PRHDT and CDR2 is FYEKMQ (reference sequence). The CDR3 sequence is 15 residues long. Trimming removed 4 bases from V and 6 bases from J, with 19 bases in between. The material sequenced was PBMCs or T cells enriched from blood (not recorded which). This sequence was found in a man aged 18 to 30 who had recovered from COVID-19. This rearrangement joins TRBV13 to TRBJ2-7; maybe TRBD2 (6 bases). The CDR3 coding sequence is TGTGCCAGCAGCTACCGGGACTCCCCCCTCCGCGAGCAGTACTTC. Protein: CASSYRDSPLREQYF.